The T cell receptor (beta chain) described here comes from a study of T cell repertoires in cytomegalovirus infection. Study summary: Matching HLA type, along with CMV infection, was indicated by public TCR beta signatures. General study results and limits: The ex vivo response was dominated by HLA-C-restricted CMV-specific TCR beta clonotypes. The cumulative frequency of public TCR beta families distinguished individuals who carried CMV together with the relevant HLA.

Germline-derived CDR1 and CDR2 are SGHKS and YYEKEE (reference sequence). J gave up 5 bases and V 3 bases, and 10 bases lay outside the gene matches. The CDR3 extends over 16 amino acids. The sample holds a few counts of this clonotype. The antigen is undetermined. Each CDR3 protein is one row after TCRdb ran MiXCR on the reads. The sample holds about 900,000 distinct CDR3 sequences, about a third seen once. Sample: cultured CD8+ T cells from PBMCs, taken from culture after CMV antigen stimulation. The sequence derives from a human donor in good health (CMV status not recorded). Some clones in this sample may be carry-over from other donors' samples. The genes are TRBV5-5 and TRBJ2-3; 9 bases match TRBD1. The DNA for the CDR3 is TGTGCCAGCAGCTCTTCCGGGACAGGGAGAGTAGATACGCAGTATTTT. It translates to CASSSSGTGRVDTQYF.